This TCR beta chain was sequenced for a study of regulatory T cells in long-lasting Graves disease. Construction of the TCR beta libraries employed iRepertoire HTBI primers in conjunction with Arm-PCR of CDR3 regions. MiXCR, run by TCRdb on the multiplex PCR reads, gives a single entry per CDR3 protein. The data show 700,000 or so distinct CDR3 sequences, about 32% seen once. CDR3 length equals 12 residues. V gave up 7 bases and J gave up 10 bases, with 16 bases separating them. The germline gives CDR1 MDHEN, CDR2 SYDVKM. About this clonotype itself: Its antigen is not known.

Study-wide results and limits: Sample size was small, which may have lowered accuracy. TRBV28, TRBJ1-2 and TRBJ2-5 emerged as the favored segments in persistent disease.

Time point: persistent/refractory GD, antithyroid drugs over 5 years with positive TRAb. The TCR library was prepared using RNA isolated from PBMCs. The rearrangement links TRBV28 to TRBJ1-2; D is perhaps TRBD1 (5 bases). The receptor was isolated from a female donor with Graves disease. Here the sequenced sample was peripheral blood mononuclear cells (PBMCs), taken when the disease was refractory, from a patient treated with antithyroid drugs. In DNA, the CDR3 is TGTGCCAGCACCTCTCAGGGAGTATACTACACCTTC. This codes for CASTSQGVYYTF.